These 30 T cell receptor beta chains share one sample of origin, sequenced in a study of OX40 agonist ivuxolimab in advanced cancers. Data came from immunoSEQ multiplex PCR; TCRdb stores just in-frame clones and leaves some out. The sample shows 30,000 to 45,000 clones, over 65% of them seen only once. The sample consisted of CD4+ or CD8+ T cells sorted from blood, taken in a trial of the OX40 agonist ivuxolimab. These receptors were obtained from an adult with an advanced solid tumor such as melanoma, head and neck, liver or kidney cancer.

The chain uses TRBV6-5 and TRBJ1-1; D is unresolved. In germline, CDR1 is MNHEY, CDR2 SVGAGI. V gave up 5 bases and J gave up 3 bases, with 4 bases separating them. The CDR3 loop spans 11 amino acids. The CDR3 region is CASSLYTEAFF. CDR3 DNA sequence: TGTGCCAGCAGTCTTTACACTGAAGCTTTCTTT.

The rearrangement joins TRBV28 to TRBJ2-1; 13 nucleotides align to TRBD2. The CDR3 runs 16 residues. V was pared by 6 bases and J by 4 bases, with 6 bases of the junction left unmatched. Germline V gene data show CDR1 as MDHEN and CDR2 as SYDVKM. DNA for the CDR3: TGTGCCAGCAGGGGACTAGCGGGGCAACCATACAATGAGCAGTTCTTC. The encoded protein is CASRGLAGQPYNEQFF.

The V and J genes are TRBV2 and TRBJ1-1; the match to TRBD1 covers 9 bases. The V gene end was trimmed by 1 base and the J gene end by 4 bases; junction bases not matched to a gene: 4. In germline, CDR1 is SNHLY, CDR2 FYNNEI. The CDR3 consists of 15 residues. CDR3 nucleotides: TGTGCCAGCAGTGAAGGGGACAGGGACGGCACTGAAGCTTTCTTT. Encoded protein: CASSEGDRDGTEAFF. Full variable domain (outside the CDR3, taken from reference TRBV2 and TRBJ1-1): EPEVTQTPSHQVTQMGQEVILRCVPISNHLYFYWYRQILGQKVEFLVSFYNNEISEKSEIFDDQFSVERPDGSNFTLKIRSTKLEDSAMYFCASSEGDRDGTEAFFGQGTRLTVV.

This rearrangement joins TRBV28 to TRBJ2-4, with D possibly TRBD1 on 6 matching bases. Between the trimmed V and J ends, which lost 5 bases and 0 bases, there was a span of 14 bases. Germline-derived CDR1 and CDR2 are MDHEN and SYDVKM. CDR3 size: 16 residues. CDR3 residues: CASSIQGTIAKNIQYF. The DNA for the CDR3 is TGTGCCAGCAGTATCCAGGGGACCATAGCCAAAAACATTCAGTACTTC. Filled out from reference TRBV28 and TRBJ2-4, the complete variable domain reads DVKVTQSSRYLVKRTGEKVFLECVQDMDHENMFWYRQDPGLGLRLIYFSYDVKMKEKGDIPEGYSVSREKKERFSLILESASTNQTSMYLCASSIQGTIAKNIQYFGAGTRLSVL.

This clone was recorded a few times. The rearrangement links TRBV2 to TRBJ1-4; the D gene is possibly TRBD1 (6 bases). Trimming pared 3 bases from V and 6 bases from J, leaving 14 bases between. Per the germline V gene, CDR1 is SNHLY and CDR2 is FYNNEI. The CDR3 spans 15 residues. CDR3 DNA sequence: TGTGCCAGCAGTGATCCGGGGGCGAGTGATGAAAAACTGTTTTTT. This sequence encodes CASSDPGASDEKLFF. Full variable domain (remainder filled in from reference TRBV2 and TRBJ1-4): EPEVTQTPSHQVTQMGQEVILRCVPISNHLYFYWYRQILGQKVEFLVSFYNNEISEKSEIFDDQFSVERPDGSNFTLKIRSTKLEDSAMYFCASSDPGASDEKLFFGSGTQLSVL.

This clone appeared a single time. This chain connects TRBV7-9 to TRBJ2-1; D is unclear. CDR1 and CDR2 (germline): SEHNR, FQNEAQ (reference sequence). There are 14 residues in the CDR3. Trimming took 8 bases from V and 6 from J, leaving 17 bases between them. The CDR3 coding sequence is TGTGCCAGCGCAATCATGGGAAGTGGCAATGAGCAGTTCTTC. It codes for CASAIMGSGNEQFF.

Turning to this clone: A read error may account for a junction end that differs from germline. The chain links TRBV9 to TRBJ2-3, with 7 bases lining up with TRBD2. Germline lookup yields CDR1 SGDLS and CDR2 YYNGEE. The CDR3 loop spans 15 amino acids. This CDR3 is CVSSVSGRATDTQYF. DNA of the CDR3: TGTGTCAGCAGCGTCAGTGGGAGGGCCACAGATACGCAGTATTTT.

CDR3 bases: TGTGCCTGGAAGGGACTAGCGGGGGCCTTGAACACCGGGGAGCTGTTTTTT. The encoded protein is CAWKGLAGALNTGELFF. The gene calls are TRBV30 and TRBJ2-2, with TRBD2 identical over 14 bases. The CDR3 has 17 residues. Germline values: CDR1 GTSNPN, CDR2 SVGIG (reference sequence). V lost 4 bases and J lost 1; bases outside the gene matches: 5.

Relative to its sample, this clone is medium-sized. The chain has TRBV2 and TRBJ2-2; no clear D. CDR1 and CDR2 (germline): SNHLY, FYNNEI. V lost 6 bases and J lost 5, with 4 bases in between. The CDR3 has 11 residues. CDR3 DNA sequence: TGTGCCAGCAGCCTTACCGGGGAGCTGTTTTTT. Protein sequence: CASSLTGELFF. Complete variable domain (other parts from reference TRBV2 and TRBJ2-2): EPEVTQTPSHQVTQMGQEVILRCVPISNHLYFYWYRQILGQKVEFLVSFYNNEISEKSEIFDDQFSVERPDGSNFTLKIRSTKLEDSAMYFCASSLTGELFFGEGSRLTVL.

The chain uses TRBV27 and TRBJ1-2, with unresolved D. V dropped 11 bases and J dropped 2 bases, with 12 bases sitting between them. This CDR3 spans 12 amino acids. Germline-derived CDR1 and CDR2 are MNHEY and SMNVEV (reference sequence). This chain's CDR3 is CASMDGNYGYTF. In DNA, the CDR3 is TGTGCCTCGATGGACGGCAACTATGGCTACACCTTC.

The chain couples TRBV2 to TRBJ2-1; 8 bases map to TRBD1. CDR3 size: 15 residues. V lost 5 bases to trimming and J lost 8 bases; unmatched junction nucleotides: 11. In germline, CDR1 is SNHLY, CDR2 FYNNEI. This CDR3 reads CASSSRDRNRDEQFF. In DNA form, the CDR3 reads TGTGCCAGCAGTAGCCGGGACAGGAATAGAGATGAGCAGTTCTTC.

Note on this clone: At one end the junction does not follow the germline gene, possibly because of a read error. The J gene is TRBJ2-7, the V gene TRBV6-1, with D uncertain. This CDR3 contains 11 residues. Germline V gene sequence: CDR1 MNHNS, CDR2 SASEGT. CDR3 nucleotides: TGTGCCAGCAGTTACCCTACCGGGCCCCGCTTC. This encodes CASSYPTGPRF.

The chain joins TRBV7-9 to TRBJ1-2; D might be TRBD1 (6 bases). The CDR3 has 16 amino acids. The V gene's germline CDR1 is SEHNR and CDR2 FQNEAQ (reference sequence). V lost 0 bases and J 5 bases, leaving 16 bases between the germline ends. CDR3 in amino acids: CASSLAGVVGQYGYTF. The DNA for the CDR3 is TGTGCCAGCAGCTTAGCCGGTGTTGTAGGACAGTATGGCTACACCTTC.

The J gene is TRBJ2-5, the V gene TRBV5-6; the D is unclear. Trimming took 1 base from V and 5 from J, leaving 12 bases between them. This CDR3 contains 14 residues. Germline V gene data show CDR1 as SGHDT and CDR2 as YYEEEE. The CDR3 sequence: CASSLSPNGETQYF. CDR3 in DNA: TGTGCCAGCAGCTTGAGTCCAAACGGGGAGACCCAGTACTTC. The variable domain in full, completed from reference TRBV5-6 and TRBJ2-5, reads DAGVTQSPTHLIKTRGQQVTLRCSPKSGHDTVSWYQQALGQGPQFIFQYYEEEERQRGNFPDRFSGHQFPNYSSELNVNALLLGDSALYLCASSLSPNGETQYFGPGTRLLVL.

This chain uses TRBV4-2 with TRBJ2-7; 9 nucleotides align to TRBD1. The germline CDR1 and CDR2 sequences are LGHNA and YNFKEQ. The J segment lost 4 bases and the V segment lost 5 bases, leaving 3 bases of the junction unmatched. The CDR3 is made up of 13 amino acids. The CDR3, as DNA: TGTGCCAGCAGCTTGGGACAGGGATACGAGCAGTACTTC. Translation gives CASSLGQGYEQYF.

CDR3 residues: CASSLVGGMNTEAFF. The CDR3 DNA follows: TGCGCCAGCAGCTTGGTAGGGGGCATGAACACTGAAGCTTTCTTT. The genes are TRBV5-1 and TRBJ1-1; 7 nucleotides match TRBD1. This CDR3 has 15 residues. CDR1 is SGHRS and CDR2 is YFSETQ in the germline V gene. The V gene end was trimmed by 0 bases and the J gene end by 0 bases; junction bases not matched to a gene: 2.

The chain couples TRBV13 to TRBJ2-5; no clear D. The CDR3 spans 13 residues. Trimming left V 5 bases short and J 3 bases short, with 10 bases between. CDR1 is PRHDT, CDR2 FYEKMQ, per germline (reference sequence). CDR3 in DNA: TGTGCCAGCAGCACCCCGGCGAAAGAGACCCAGTACTTC. Translation gives CASSTPAKETQYF.

The J gene is TRBJ2-3, the V gene TRBV9; D gene unclear. Trimming took off 1 base at V and 4 bases at J, with 7 bases between the two ends. The CDR3 is 13 residues long. Germline CDR1 and CDR2: SGDLS and YYNGEE. CDR3 bases: TGTGCCAGCAGCGTACCCACGGCAGATACGCAGTATTTT. It is translated as CASSVPTADTQYF.

This clone was seen a single time. The rearrangement links TRBV5-4 to TRBJ1-1, with 8 bases matching TRBD1. Germline V gives CDR1 SGHNT, CDR2 YYREEE (reference sequence). This CDR3 comprises 16 residues. Germline trimming cut 4 bases from V and 4 bases from J; bases unmatched to any gene: 12. The CDR3 loop is CASSTAGGVWSTEAFF. The CDR3 bases are TGTGCCAGCAGCACAGCAGGGGGCGTTTGGAGCACTGAAGCTTTCTTT.

The V and J genes are TRBV9 and TRBJ1-2; tentatively, D is TRBD1 (6 bases). Germline V gives CDR1 SGDLS, CDR2 YYNGEE. Trimming left V 3 bases short and J 3 bases short, with 15 bases between. This CDR3 contains 15 residues. In DNA form, the CDR3 reads TGTGCCAGCAGCGCCACAGGGCTGGGTTACTATGGCTACACCTTC. Translation gives CASSATGLGYYGYTF.

The gene calls are TRBV4-3 and TRBJ2-3, with 7 bases matching TRBD1. Germline values: CDR1 LGHNA, CDR2 YSLEER. This CDR3 has 15 amino acids. Germline trimming cut 1 base from V and 1 base from J; bases unmatched to any gene: 2. CDR3: CASSQVTGGTDTQYF. The CDR3 DNA reads as TGCGCCAGCAGCCAAGTAACAGGGGGCACAGATACGCAGTATTTT.

The rearrangement uses TRBV28 and TRBJ2-7; tentative D call: TRBD1 (6 bases). The germline V and J ends were trimmed by 5 bases and 1 base, with 18 bases remaining between them. The germline gives CDR1 MDHEN, CDR2 SYDVKM. The length of the CDR3 is 16 residues. The CDR3 nucleotides read TGTGCCAGCAGTACCACCAGGCAGGGGCCTTCCTACGAGCAGTACTTC. This gives the protein CASSTTRQGPSYEQYF.

The chain employs TRBV2 and TRBJ2-7, with 10 bases that match TRBD2. CDR1 is SNHLY and CDR2 is FYNNEI in the germline V gene. This CDR3 contains 18 residues. With 8 bases clipped from V and 0 bases from J, the junction kept 16 bases outside the gene matches. As DNA, the CDR3 is TGTGCCAGCCTAGGACTAGCGGTCGAGGAGGGGAGCTCCTACGAGCAGTACTTC. The encoded protein is CASLGLAVEEGSSYEQYF.

V usage is TRBV18 and J usage is TRBJ2-3; 7 bases align to TRBD2. CDR1 and CDR2 (germline): KGHSH, LQKENI. This CDR3 comprises 15 residues. Trimming took 7 bases from V and 2 from J; bases not matched to a gene: 9. CDR3 loop: CASYAGEVFTDTQYF. As DNA, the CDR3 is TGTGCCAGCTACGCGGGAGAGGTTTTCACAGATACGCAGTATTTT.

The chain carries TRBV28 and TRBJ1-2; 12 positions match TRBD1. This CDR3 has 15 residues. Germline V gene data show CDR1 as MDHEN and CDR2 as SYDVKM. Germline trimming cut 3 bases from V and 8 bases from J; bases unmatched to any gene: 7. CDR3: CASSLGGQGAEGYTF. DNA of the CDR3: TGTGCCAGCAGTTTGGGGGGACAGGGGGCGGAGGGCTACACCTTC.

J is TRBJ1-3 and V is TRBV7-6; no clear D. The CDR3 is made up of 17 amino acids. Trimming removed 1 base at V and 0 bases at J, with 13 bases between. The germline CDR1 and CDR2 sequences are SGHVS and FNYEAQ. The CDR3 here is CASSLEVSDFSGNTIYF. CDR3 in DNA: TGTGCCAGCAGCTTAGAGGTTTCAGACTTCTCTGGAAACACCATATATTTT.

This rearrangement joins TRBV11-2 to TRBJ2-1; 9 nucleotides agree with TRBD2. The ends lost 1 base at V and 2 bases at J; junction bases unmatched: 3. Germline V gene sequence: CDR1 SGHAT, CDR2 FQNNGV. The CDR3 has 16 amino acids. DNA for the CDR3: TGTGCCAGCAGCTTAGTGGCTAGCGGGGCCTACAATGAGCAGTTCTTC. Translated: CASSLVASGAYNEQFF.

The rearrangement uses TRBV7-8 and TRBJ2-7; 11 positions agree with TRBD2. Germline V gives CDR1 SGHVS, CDR2 FQNEAQ. Trimming cost V 3 bases and J 3 bases; bases outside gene matches: 7. The CDR3 spans 16 residues. CDR3 DNA: TGTGCCAGCAGCTTGGTACTAGCGGGGGAGAACTACGAGCAGTACTTC. Its translation is CASSLVLAGENYEQYF.

The chain is built from TRBV25-1 and TRBJ2-2; 11 nucleotides line up with TRBD2. V lost 6 bases and J lost 6; bases outside the gene matches: 3. The CDR3 spans 14 residues. Germline V gene lookup returns CDR1 MGHDK and CDR2 SYGVNS. The CDR3 reads CASSTSGSAGELFF. The DNA for the CDR3 is TGTGCCAGCAGCACTAGCGGGAGTGCCGGGGAGCTGTTTTTT. Together with reference TRBV25-1 and TRBJ2-2, the CDR3 gives the full variable domain: EADIYQTPRYLVIGTGKKITLECSQTMGHDKMYWYQQDPGMELHLIHYSYGVNSTEKGDLSSESTVSRIRTEHFPLTLESARPSHTSQYLCASSTSGSAGELFFGEGSRLTVL.

The rearrangement uses TRBV2 and TRBJ2-7; maybe TRBD1 (5 bases). The V and J ends lost 2 bases and 6 bases respectively, with 11 bases between them. CDR1 and CDR2 from the germline V gene are SNHLY and FYNNEI. This CDR3 contains 13 residues. CDR3 amino acids: CASSEPTGREQYF. CDR3 sequence (DNA): TGTGCCAGCAGTGAACCTACAGGTCGCGAGCAGTACTTC. Full variable domain (remainder filled in from reference TRBV2 and TRBJ2-7): EPEVTQTPSHQVTQMGQEVILRCVPISNHLYFYWYRQILGQKVEFLVSFYNNEISEKSEIFDDQFSVERPDGSNFTLKIRSTKLEDSAMYFCASSEPTGREQYFGPGTRLTVT.